The 8 T cell receptor beta chains given below trace back to one sample, sequenced in a study of T cells in Graves' hyperthyroidism and ophthalmopathy. The CDR3 regions of TCR beta were amplified from RNA transcripts. First-round RT-PCR targeting the TCR CDR3 was performed with the HTBI primer set. From the multiplex PCR reads, TCRdb called clonotypes with MiXCR, one entry per CDR3 protein. This table holds hundreds of thousands of distinct CDR3 sequences, about a fifth found once. Material: blood. The receptors were sampled from a man aged 30 to 45 with Graves' ophthalmopathy.

This chain links TRBV3-1 with TRBJ2-4; 10 positions agree with TRBD2. Germline loops: CDR1 LGHDT, CDR2 YNNKEL (reference sequence). The length of the CDR3 is 17 residues. Trimming took 2 bases from V and 8 from J; bases not matched to a gene: 12. The DNA for the CDR3 is TGTGCCAGCAGCCAATGGCTAGCGGGAGCTACGGGAGACATTCAGTACTTC. Protein sequence: CASSQWLAGATGDIQYF. Based on the CDR3 plus reference TRBV3-1 and TRBJ2-4, the full variable domain is DTAVSQTPKYLVTQMGNDKSIKCEQNLGHDTMYWYKQDSKKFLKIMFSYNNKELIINETVPNRFSPKSPDKAHLNLHINSLELGDSAVYFCASSQWLAGATGDIQYFGAGTRLSVL.

This clonotype came up a few times. This could be a read error, since a much larger clone is one nucleotide away. The V call is TRBV28, the J call TRBJ1-1, with unresolved D. Germline loops: CDR1 MDHEN, CDR2 SYDVKM. This CDR3 has 16 residues. Trimming removed 2 bases at V and 4 bases at J, with 17 bases between. The CDR3 is CASSLNLGNGGTEAFF. CDR3 DNA: TGTGCCAGCAGTTTAAATCTTGGAAATGGTGGCACTGAAGCTTTCTTT.

Ten or more counts support this clonotype. The rearrangement links TRBV2 to TRBJ2-2; TRBD2 matches 11 bases. Germline lookup yields CDR1 SNHLY and CDR2 FYNNEI. Losses at the gene ends were 7 bases for V and 6 bases for J; bases not matched to a gene: 10. This CDR3 has 16 amino acids. The CDR3, as DNA: TGTGCCAGCAAAGGACTAGCGGGTAGTTCCCCCGGGGAGCTGTTTTTT. It translates to CASKGLAGSSPGELFF.

This clonotype was counted only a few times. The chain recombines TRBV5-5 with TRBJ1-5; no definite D call. Trimming left V 4 bases short and J 7 bases short, with 12 bases between. Germline CDR1 reads SGHKS; CDR2 reads YYEKEE (reference sequence). CDR3 length equals 13 residues. CDR3 bases: TGTGCCAGCAGCCCTTCCGGACGGCAGCCCCAGCATTTT. It translates to CASSPSGRQPQHF.

The table lists this clonotype with a few counts. The chain links TRBV30 to TRBJ2-3, with D hard to call. The CDR3 runs 11 residues. Germline V lookup: CDR1 GTSNPN, CDR2 SVGIG (reference sequence). V lost 4 bases to trimming and J lost 5 bases, with 7 bases between them. The chain's CDR3 is CAWKRQDTQYF. The DNA for the CDR3 is TGTGCCTGGAAAAGACAAGATACGCAGTATTTT.

This clonotype was recorded many times. The chain couples TRBV7-2 to TRBJ2-1, with 13 bases that match TRBD2. The junction had 3 bases not matched to a gene; V was cut back by 5 bases and J by 5 bases. This CDR3 has 15 amino acids. Germline CDR1 reads SGHTA; CDR2 reads FQGNSA. Here the CDR3 DNA reads TGTGCCAGCAGCCGCGGACTAGCGGGGGACAATGAGCAGTTCTTC. Translated, it gives CASSRGLAGDNEQFF.

The CDR3 nucleotides read TGTGCCATCCGACTAGCGGGAGATGATACGCAGTATTTT. It codes for CAIRLAGDDTQYF. This rearrangement joins TRBV28 to TRBJ2-3; 12 bases are a match to TRBD2. CDR3 length equals 13 residues. CDR1 and CDR2 (germline): MDHEN, SYDVKM. The trim removed 10 bases at V and 6 bases at J, leaving 5 bases unmatched.

This clonotype was detected only a few times. V gene TRBV20-1 combines with J gene TRBJ1-2, with 8 positions matching TRBD1. Losses at the gene ends were 2 bases for V and 4 bases for J; bases not matched to a gene: 6. Per the germline V gene, CDR1 is DFQATT and CDR2 is SNEGSKA (reference sequence). This CDR3 is built from 14 residues. CDR3 nucleotide sequence: TGCAGTGCTAGACCCCAGGGGGCCCTCTATGGCTACACCTTC. Protein product: CSARPQGALYGYTF.